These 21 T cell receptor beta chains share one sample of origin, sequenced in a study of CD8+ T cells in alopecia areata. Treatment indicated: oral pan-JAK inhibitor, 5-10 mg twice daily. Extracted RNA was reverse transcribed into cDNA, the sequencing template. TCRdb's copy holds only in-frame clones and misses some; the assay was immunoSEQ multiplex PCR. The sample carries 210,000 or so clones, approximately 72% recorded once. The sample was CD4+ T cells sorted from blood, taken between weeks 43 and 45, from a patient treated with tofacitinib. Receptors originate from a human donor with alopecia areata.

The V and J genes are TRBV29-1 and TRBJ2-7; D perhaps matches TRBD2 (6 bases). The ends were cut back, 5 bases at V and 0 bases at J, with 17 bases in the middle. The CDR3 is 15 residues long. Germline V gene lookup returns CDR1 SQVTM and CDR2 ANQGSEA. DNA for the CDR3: TGCAGCGTTCTCGGGAGTGGGACCAGCTCCTACGAGCAGTACTTC. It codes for CSVLGSGTSSYEQYF.

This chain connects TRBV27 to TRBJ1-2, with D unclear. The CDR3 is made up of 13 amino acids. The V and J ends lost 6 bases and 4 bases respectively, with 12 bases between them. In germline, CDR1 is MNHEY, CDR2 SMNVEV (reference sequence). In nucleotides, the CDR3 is TGTGCCAGCAGCCCAGGAACCATCTATGGCTACACCTTC. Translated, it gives CASSPGTIYGYTF.

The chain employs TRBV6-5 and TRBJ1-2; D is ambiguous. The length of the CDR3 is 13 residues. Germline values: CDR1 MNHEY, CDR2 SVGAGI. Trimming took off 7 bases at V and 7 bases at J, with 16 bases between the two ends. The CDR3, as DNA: TGTGCCAGCATCGAACCAGGTTCGGGTGGCTACACCTTC. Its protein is CASIEPGSGGYTF.

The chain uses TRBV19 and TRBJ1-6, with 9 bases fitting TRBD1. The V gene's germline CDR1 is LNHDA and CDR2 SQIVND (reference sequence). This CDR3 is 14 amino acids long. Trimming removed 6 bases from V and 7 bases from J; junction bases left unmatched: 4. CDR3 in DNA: TGTGCCAGTAGCGCCGGGACAGGGAATTCACCCCTCCACTTT. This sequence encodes CASSAGTGNSPLHF.

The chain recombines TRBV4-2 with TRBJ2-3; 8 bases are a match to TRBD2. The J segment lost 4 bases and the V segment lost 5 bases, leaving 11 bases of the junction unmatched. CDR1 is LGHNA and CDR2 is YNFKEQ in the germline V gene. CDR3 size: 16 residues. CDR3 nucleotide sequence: TGTGCCAGCAGCTTACAATCCCGGGGGGGCGCAGATACGCAGTATTTT. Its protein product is CASSLQSRGGADTQYF.

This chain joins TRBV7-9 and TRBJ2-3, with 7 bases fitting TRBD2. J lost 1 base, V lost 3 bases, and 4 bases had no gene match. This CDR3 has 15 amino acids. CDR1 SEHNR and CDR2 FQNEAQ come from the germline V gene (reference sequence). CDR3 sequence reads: CASSLREKRTDTQYF. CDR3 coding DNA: TGTGCCAGCAGCTTGCGGGAGAAGCGCACAGATACGCAGTATTTT.

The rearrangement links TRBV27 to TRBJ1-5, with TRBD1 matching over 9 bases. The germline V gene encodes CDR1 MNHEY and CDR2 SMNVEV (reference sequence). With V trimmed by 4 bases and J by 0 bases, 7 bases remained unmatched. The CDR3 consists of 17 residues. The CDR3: CASSSQGGQGSNQPQHF. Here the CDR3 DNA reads TGTGCCAGCAGTTCCCAAGGGGGACAGGGTAGCAATCAGCCCCAGCATTTT.

CDR3 sequence (DNA): TGCGCCAGCCATGGTGGAGGACAGGGTGAAAACATTCAGTACTTC. Its translation is CASHGGGQGENIQYF. V gene TRBV5-1 combines with J gene TRBJ2-4, with TRBD1 matching 8 bases. V dropped 7 bases and J dropped 5; count of bases not matched to a gene: 11. The CDR3 loop spans 15 amino acids. Per the germline V gene, CDR1 is SGHRS and CDR2 is YFSETQ.

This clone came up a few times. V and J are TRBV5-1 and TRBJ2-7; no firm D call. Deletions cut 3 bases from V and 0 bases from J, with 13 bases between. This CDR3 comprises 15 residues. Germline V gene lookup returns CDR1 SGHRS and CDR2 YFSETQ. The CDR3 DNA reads TGCGCCAGCAGCTCACACAGCCGCAGCTCCTACGAGCAGTACTTC. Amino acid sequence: CASSSHSRSSYEQYF.

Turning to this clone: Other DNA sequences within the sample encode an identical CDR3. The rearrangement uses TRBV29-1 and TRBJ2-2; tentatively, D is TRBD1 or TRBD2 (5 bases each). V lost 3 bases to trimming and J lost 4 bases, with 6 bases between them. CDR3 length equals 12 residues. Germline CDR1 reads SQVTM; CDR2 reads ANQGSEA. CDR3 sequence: CSVERGTGELFF. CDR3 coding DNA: TGCAGCGTTGAGAGGGGCACCGGGGAGCTGTTTTTT.

This CDR3 is CASSLGTGGRSSYNEQFF. CDR3 in DNA: TGCGCCAGCAGCTTAGGGACAGGGGGTCGAAGCTCCTACAATGAGCAGTTCTTC. This chain joins TRBV5-1 and TRBJ2-1; 11 bases match TRBD1. CDR1 SGHRS and CDR2 YFSETQ come from the germline V gene. The V gene end was trimmed by 2 bases and the J gene end by 0 bases; junction bases not matched to a gene: 7. This CDR3 contains 18 residues.

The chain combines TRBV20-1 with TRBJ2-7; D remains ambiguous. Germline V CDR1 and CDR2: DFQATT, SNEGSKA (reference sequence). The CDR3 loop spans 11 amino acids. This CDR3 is CSASQSDEQYF. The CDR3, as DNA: TGCAGCGCATCTCAAAGTGACGAGCAGTACTTC.

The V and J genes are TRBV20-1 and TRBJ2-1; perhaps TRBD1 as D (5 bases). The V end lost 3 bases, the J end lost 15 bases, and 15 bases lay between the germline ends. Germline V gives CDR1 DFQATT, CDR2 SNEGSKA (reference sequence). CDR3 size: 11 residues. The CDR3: CSARSSGLPFF. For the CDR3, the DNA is TGCAGTGCTAGGAGCTCAGGGTTGCCGTTCTTC.

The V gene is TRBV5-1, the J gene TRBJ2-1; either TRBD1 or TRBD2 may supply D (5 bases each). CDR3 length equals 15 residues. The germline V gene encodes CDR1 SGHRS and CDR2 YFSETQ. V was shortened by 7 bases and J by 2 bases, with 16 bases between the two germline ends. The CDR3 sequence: CASHNPVGAYNEQFF. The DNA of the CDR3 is TGCGCCAGCCATAATCCCGTGGGGGCCTACAATGAGCAGTTCTTC.

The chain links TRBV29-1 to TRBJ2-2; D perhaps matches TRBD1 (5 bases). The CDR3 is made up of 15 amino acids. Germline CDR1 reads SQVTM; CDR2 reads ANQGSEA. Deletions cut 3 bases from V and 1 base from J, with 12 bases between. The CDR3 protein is CSVDFRQGNTGELFF. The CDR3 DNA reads TGCAGCGTTGACTTTCGGCAGGGGAACACCGGGGAGCTGTTTTTT.

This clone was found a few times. CDR3 coding DNA: TGTGCCAGCAGCCCAAGGACTCACGGCAGCTACGAGCAGTACTTC. It is translated as CASSPRTHGSYEQYF. This chain connects TRBV7-9 to TRBJ2-7; tentative D call: TRBD2 (5 bases). The CDR3 is 15 amino acids. Germline loops: CDR1 SEHNR, CDR2 FQNEAQ (reference sequence). Trimming pared 5 bases from V and 3 bases from J, leaving 17 bases between.

CDR3 nucleotide sequence: TGCAGCGCGGCGATCGGGTCGAACTATGGCTACACCTTC. Translating gives CSAAIGSNYGYTF. This rearrangement joins TRBV29-1 to TRBJ1-2; no clear D. This CDR3 spans 13 amino acids. V shed 7 bases and J shed 2 bases, with 14 bases lying between them. Germline V gives CDR1 SQVTM, CDR2 ANQGSEA.

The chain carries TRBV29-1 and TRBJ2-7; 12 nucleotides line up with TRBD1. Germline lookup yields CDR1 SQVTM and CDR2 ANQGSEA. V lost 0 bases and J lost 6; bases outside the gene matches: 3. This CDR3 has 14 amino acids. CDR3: CSVEEWDRGREQYF. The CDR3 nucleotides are TGCAGCGTTGAAGAATGGGACAGGGGGCGCGAGCAGTACTTC.

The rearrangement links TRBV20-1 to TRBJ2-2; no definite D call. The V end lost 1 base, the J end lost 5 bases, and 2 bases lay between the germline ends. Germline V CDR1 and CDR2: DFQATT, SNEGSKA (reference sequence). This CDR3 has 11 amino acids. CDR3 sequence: CSARGTGELFF. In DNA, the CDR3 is TGCAGTGCTAGAGGGACCGGGGAGCTGTTTTTT.

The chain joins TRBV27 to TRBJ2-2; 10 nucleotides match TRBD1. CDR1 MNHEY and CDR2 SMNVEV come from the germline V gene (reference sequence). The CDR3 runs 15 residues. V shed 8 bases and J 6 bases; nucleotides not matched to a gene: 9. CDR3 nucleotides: TGTGCCAGCCGTCTGCGGGACAGGGGATCCGGGGAGCTGTTTTTT. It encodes CASRLRDRGSGELFF.

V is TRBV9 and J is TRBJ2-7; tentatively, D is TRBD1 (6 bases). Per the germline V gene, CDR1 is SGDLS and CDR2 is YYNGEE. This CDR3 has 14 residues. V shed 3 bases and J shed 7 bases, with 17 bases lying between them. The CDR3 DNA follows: TGTGCCAGCAGCGCTTTTCTGGGGGCTGGAGAGCAGTACTTC. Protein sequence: CASSAFLGAGEQYF. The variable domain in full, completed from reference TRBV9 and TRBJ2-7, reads DSGVTQTPKHLITATGQRVTLRCSPRSGDLSVYWYQQSLDQGLQFLIQYYNGEERAKGNILERFSAQQFPDLHSELNLSSLELGDSALYFCASSAFLGAGEQYFGPGTRLTVT.